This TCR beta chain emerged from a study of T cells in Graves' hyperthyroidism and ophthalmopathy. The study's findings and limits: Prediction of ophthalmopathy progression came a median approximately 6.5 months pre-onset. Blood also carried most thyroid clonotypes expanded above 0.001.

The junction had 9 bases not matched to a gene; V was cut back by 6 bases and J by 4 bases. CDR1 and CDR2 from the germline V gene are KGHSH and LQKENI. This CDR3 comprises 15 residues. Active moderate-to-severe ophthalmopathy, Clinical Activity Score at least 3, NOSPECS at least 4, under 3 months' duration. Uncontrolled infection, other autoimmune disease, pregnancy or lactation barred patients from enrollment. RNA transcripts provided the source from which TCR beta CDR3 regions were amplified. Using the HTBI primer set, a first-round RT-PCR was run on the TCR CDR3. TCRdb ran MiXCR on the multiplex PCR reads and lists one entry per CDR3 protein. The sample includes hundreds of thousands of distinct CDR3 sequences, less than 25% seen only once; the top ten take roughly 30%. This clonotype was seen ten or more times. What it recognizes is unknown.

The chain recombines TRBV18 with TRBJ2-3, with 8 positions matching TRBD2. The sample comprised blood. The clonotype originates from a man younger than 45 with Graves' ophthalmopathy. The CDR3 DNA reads TGTGCCAGCTCTCCCAGGACTAGCAGCGCAGATACGCAGTATTTT. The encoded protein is CASSPRTSSADTQYF.